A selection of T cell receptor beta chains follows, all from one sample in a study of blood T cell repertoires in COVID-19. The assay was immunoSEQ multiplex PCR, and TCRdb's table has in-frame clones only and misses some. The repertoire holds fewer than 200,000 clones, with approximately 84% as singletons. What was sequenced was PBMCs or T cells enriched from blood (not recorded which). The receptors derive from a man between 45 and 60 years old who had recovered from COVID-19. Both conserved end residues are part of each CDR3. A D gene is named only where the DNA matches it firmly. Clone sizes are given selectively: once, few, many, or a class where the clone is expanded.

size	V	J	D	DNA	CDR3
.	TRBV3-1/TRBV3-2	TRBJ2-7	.	TGTGCCAGCAGCCCCCACCAAATTGGGGGGGAGCAGTACTTC	CASSPHQIGGEQYF
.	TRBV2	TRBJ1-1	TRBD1	TGTGCCAGCAGTGAAAGGTCCAGGGGGCAAGGGGGCACTGAAGCTTTCTTT	CASSERSRGQGGTEAFF
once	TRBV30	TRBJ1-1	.	TGTGCCTGGAGTCCTAGGGGGAACACTGAAGCTTTCTTT	CAWSPRGNTEAFF
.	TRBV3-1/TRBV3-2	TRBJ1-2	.	TGTGCCAGCAGCCAAGACGGGGGGCCGTATGGCTACACCTTC	CASSQDGGPYGYTF
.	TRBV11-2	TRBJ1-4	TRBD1	TGTGCCAGCAGCCTGGGACAGCGGAATGAAAAACTGTTTTTT	CASSLGQRNEKLFF
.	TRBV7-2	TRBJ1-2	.	TGTGCCAGCAGCTTAGTTAGGGGCGGCTACACCTTC	CASSLVRGGYTF
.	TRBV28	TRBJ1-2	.	TGTGCCAGCAAGGGCCAGGGTCTACGTAGCTACACCTTC	CASKGQGLRSYTF
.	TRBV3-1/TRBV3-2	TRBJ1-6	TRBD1	TGTGCCAGCAGCACTCGACAGGGTTCTAATTCACCCCTCCACTTT	CASSTRQGSNSPLHF
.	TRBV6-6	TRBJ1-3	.	TGTGTCAGCAGCCCTACAGGGAACTCTGGAAACACCATATATTTT	CVSSPTGNSGNTIYF
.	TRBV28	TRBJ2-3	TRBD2	TGTGCCAGCAGTTCCCTTAAACTGCTAGCGGGGACTAGCACAGATACGCAGTATTTT	CASSSLKLLAGTSTDTQYF
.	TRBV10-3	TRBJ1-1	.	TGTGCCATCAGTGCCGGAGCCTCCGGGAACACTGAAGCTTTCTTT	CAISAGASGNTEAFF
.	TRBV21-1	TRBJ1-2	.	TGTGCCAGCAGCAAAAAGTGTTGGCAGGGGGCGGGCGGCTACACCTTC	CASSKKCWQGAGGYTF
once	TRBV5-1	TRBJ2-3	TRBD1	TGCGCCAGCAGCGTCGGGACAGGGCCAGATACGCAGTATTTT	CASSVGTGPDTQYF
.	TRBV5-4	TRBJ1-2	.	TGTGCCAGCAGCACAACGGACACGAACTATGGCTACACCTTC	CASSTTDTNYGYTF
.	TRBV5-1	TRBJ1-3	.	TGCGCCAGCAGCTTGGGACAGGAGTATGGAAACACCATATATTTT	CASSLGQEYGNTIYF
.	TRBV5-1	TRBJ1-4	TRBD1	TGCGCCAGCAGCCCGCAAAGACAGGGGGCAGGAGAAAAACTGTTTTTT	CASSPQRQGAGEKLFF
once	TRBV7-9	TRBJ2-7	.	TGTGCCAGCAGCTTGGACTGGCTAGGGAGCGGTTTAGACGAGCAGTACTTC	CASSLDWLGSGLDEQYF
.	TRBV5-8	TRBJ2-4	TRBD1	TGTGCCAGCAGCTATATGGGACAGGGACTTGACATTCAGTACTTC	CASSYMGQGLDIQYF
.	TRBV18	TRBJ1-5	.	TGTGCCAGCTCACCACGTGGGCCTAACACAAGCAATCAGCCCCAGCATTTT	CASSPRGPNTSNQPQHF
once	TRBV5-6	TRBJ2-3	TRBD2	TGTGCCAGCAGCTCTCGACGCCACGGACTAGAAACAGATACGCAGTATTTT	CASSSRRHGLETDTQYF
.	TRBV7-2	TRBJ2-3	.	TGTGCCAGCAGCGAGTCGGGGGGCCTACCACCCCGCACAGATACGCAGTATTTT	CASSESGGLPPRTDTQYF
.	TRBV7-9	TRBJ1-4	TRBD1	TGTGCCAGCAGCTTAGACAGGGGAAAACTGTTTTTT	CASSLDRGKLFF
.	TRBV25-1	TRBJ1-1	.	TGTGCCAGCAGCTTGAACACTGAAGCTTTCTTT	CASSLNTEAFF
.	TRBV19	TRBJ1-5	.	TGTGCCACCAAACGCAGGGGCCCCAATCAGCCCCAGCATTTT	CATKRRGPNQPQHF
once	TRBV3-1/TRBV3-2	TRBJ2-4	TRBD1	TGTGCCAGCAGCCAAGATTTGGGTCAGGGGGTGGGGTCTTCGGCGGACATTCAGTACTTC	CASSQDLGQGVGSSADIQYF
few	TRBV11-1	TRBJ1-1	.	TGTGCCAGCAGCAGCCCCCTGCAGGGAGGCACTGAAGCTTTCTTT	CASSSPLQGGTEAFF
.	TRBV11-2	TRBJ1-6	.	TGTGCCAGCAGCGTCCTCAGGGCGGCCCTCCACTTT	CASSVLRAALHF
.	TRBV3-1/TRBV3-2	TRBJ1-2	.	TGTGCCAGCAGCCAAGATAGCGGCGGCACGGGCTATGGCTACACCTTC	CASSQDSGGTGYGYTF
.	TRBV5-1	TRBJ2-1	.	TGCGCCAGCAGCTTTGGGGGGACTGAGCAGTTCTTC	CASSFGGTEQFF
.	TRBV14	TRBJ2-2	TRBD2	TGTGCCAGCAGCCGACTAGCGTCGGGCACCGGGGAGCTGTTTTTT	CASSRLASGTGELFF
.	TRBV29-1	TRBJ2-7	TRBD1	TGCAGCGCCGGGACAGGGGAAAGGGAGCAGTACTTC	CSAGTGEREQYF
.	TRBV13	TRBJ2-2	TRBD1	TGTGCCAGCAGCGCTTACACCGGGACAGGGAACACCGGGGAGCTGTTTTTT	CASSAYTGTGNTGELFF
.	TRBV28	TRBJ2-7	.	TGTGCCAGCGCCTCAGGTGGCTCCTACGAGCAGTACTTC	CASASGGSYEQYF
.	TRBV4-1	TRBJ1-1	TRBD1	TGCGCCAGCAGCCAACTCCCGGGACAGGGTAACACTGAAGCTTTCTTT	CASSQLPGQGNTEAFF
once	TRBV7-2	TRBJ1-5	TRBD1	TGTGCCAGCAGTCCCACCGGGACAGGGGTTCAGCCCCAGCATTTT	CASSPTGTGVQPQHF